The 14 T cell receptor beta chains given below trace back to one sample, sequenced in a study of OX40 agonist ivuxolimab in advanced cancers. The assay was immunoSEQ multiplex PCR, and TCRdb's table has in-frame clones only and misses some. The sample contains 55,000 to 65,000 clones, roughly nine tenths of which appear only once. This material consisted of CD4+ or CD8+ T cells sorted from blood, taken in a trial of the OX40 agonist ivuxolimab. These receptors came from an adult with an advanced solid tumor such as melanoma, head and neck, liver or kidney cancer.

This sequence joins TRBV28 and TRBJ1-4, with a weak D call TRBD1 (6 bases). This CDR3 is 15 amino acids long. The ends were cut back, 7 bases at V and 8 bases at J, with 20 bases in the middle. Germline CDR1 is MDHEN and CDR2 is SYDVKM. CDR3 loop: CASTEGGPLREKLFF. The CDR3 DNA reads TGTGCCAGCACCGAGGGGGGACCTCTGAGGGAAAAACTGTTTTTT.

The J gene is TRBJ2-1, the V gene TRBV2; D is perhaps TRBD1 or TRBD2 (5 bases each). The germline gives CDR1 SNHLY, CDR2 FYNNEI. Trimming removed 4 bases at V and 10 bases at J, with 14 bases between. The CDR3 has 13 residues. In nucleotides, the CDR3 is TGTGCCAGCAGTGTGGGACGCCGTAGGGAGCAGTTCTTC. Its translation: CASSVGRRREQFF.

The chain links TRBV29-1 to TRBJ1-1, with D possibly TRBD1 on 6 matching bases. There are 13 residues in the CDR3. Trimming cost V 7 bases and J 4 bases, with 16 bases left between them. Germline CDR1 reads SQVTM; CDR2 reads ANQGSEA. DNA for the CDR3: TGCAGCGCCCCCAGGGGAGGAGGCACTGAAGCTTTCTTT. It is translated as CSAPRGGGTEAFF. The full variable domain, with the rest looked up from reference TRBV29-1 and TRBJ1-1, is SAVISQKPSRDICQRGTSLTIQCQVDSQVTMMFWYRQQPGQSLTLIATANQGSEATYESGFVIDKFPISRPNLTFSTLTVSNMSPEDSSIYLCSAPRGGGTEAFFGQGTRLTVV.

The chain has TRBV7-2 and TRBJ2-4; no clear D gene. CDR1 SGHTA and CDR2 FQGNSA come from the germline V gene. The CDR3 has 14 residues. The V end lost 3 bases, the J end lost 9 bases, and 15 bases lay between the germline ends. In nucleotides, the CDR3 is TGTGCCAGCAGCTTGACACGGGCAGTGGGCATTCAGTACTTC. Its translation is CASSLTRAVGIQYF. The full variable domain, rest sourced from reference TRBV7-2 and TRBJ2-4, is GAGVSQSPSNKVTEKGKDVELRCDPISGHTALYWYRQSLGQGLEFLIYFQGNSAPDKSGLPSDRFSAERTGGSVSTLTIQRTQQEDSAVYLCASSLTRAVGIQYFGAGTRLSVL.

V is TRBV29-1 and J is TRBJ2-5, with D possibly TRBD2 on 5 matching bases. Trimming left V 6 bases short and J 5 bases short, with 10 bases between. Germline CDR1 is SQVTM and CDR2 is ANQGSEA. The CDR3 has 11 residues. This CDR3 reads CSVGPGETQYF. Written as DNA, the CDR3 is TGCAGCGTCGGCCCGGGGGAGACCCAGTACTTC.

This chain uses TRBV11-2 with TRBJ1-4, with D possibly being TRBD1 (5 bases). There are 15 residues in the CDR3. V was pared by 5 bases and J by 7 bases, with 17 bases between. Germline CDR1 and CDR2: SGHAT and FQNNGV. CDR3 in amino acids: CASSPLGTAGEKLFF. CDR3 coding DNA: TGTGCCAGCAGCCCCCTCGGGACCGCGGGTGAAAAACTGTTTTTT. Variable domain in full (rest from reference TRBV11-2 and TRBJ1-4): EAGVAQSPRYKIIEKRQSVAFWCNPISGHATLYWYQQILGQGPKLLIQFQNNGVVDDSQLPKDRFSAERLKGVDSTLKIQPAKLEDSAVYLCASSPLGTAGEKLFFGSGTQLSVL.

The gene calls are TRBV10-1 and TRBJ1-1; TRBD1 might be the D (5 bases). The length of the CDR3 is 14 residues. V lost 2 bases, J lost 5 bases, and 12 bases lay in between. CDR1 is WNHNN, CDR2 SYGVQD, per germline (reference sequence). CDR3 nucleotide sequence: TGCGCCAGCAGTGAGGGGGGAGCGGTGACTGAAGCTTTCTTT. It yields the protein CASSEGGAVTEAFF.

The J gene is TRBJ2-3, the V gene TRBV7-9; D is undetermined. Trimming shortened V by 2 bases and J by 6 bases, and 6 bases separated the two germline ends. Germline CDR1 SEHNR, CDR2 FQNEAQ (reference sequence). There are 12 residues in the CDR3. The CDR3 region is CASSLLGDTQYF. In DNA form, the CDR3 reads TGTGCCAGCAGCTTATTAGGGGATACGCAGTATTTT.

This chain connects TRBV4-2 to TRBJ2-1; TRBD2 aligns across 7 bases. The CDR3 totals 17 residues. V was clipped by 3 bases and J by 0 bases; unmatched bases: 8. In germline, CDR1 is LGHNA, CDR2 YNFKEQ. The CDR3 DNA is TGTGCCAGCAGCCAGCCACTAGGCGGGAGCTCCTACAATGAGCAGTTCTTC. As protein: CASSQPLGGSSYNEQFF.

The chain links TRBV11-2 to TRBJ1-2, with a tentative D call TRBD1 (5 bases). Trimming removed 4 bases from V and 8 bases from J, with 11 bases in between. This CDR3 spans 12 amino acids. Germline values: CDR1 SGHAT, CDR2 FQNNGV. CDR3 bases: TGTGCCAGCAGCTCCGGGGGGGACGGCTACACCTTC. This translates into CASSSGGDGYTF.

The chain employs TRBV29-1 and TRBJ1-2; the D is unclear. Germline V gene lookup returns CDR1 SQVTM and CDR2 ANQGSEA. This CDR3 region has 11 residues. Trimming took off 6 bases at V and 8 bases at J, with 13 bases between the two ends. The CDR3 region has the DNA TGCAGCGTGGGCGGTGGCGGCGGCTACACCTTC. It yields the protein CSVGGGGGYTF.

V gene TRBV5-1 combines with J gene TRBJ1-5; D might be TRBD1 (5 bases). Germline lookup yields CDR1 SGHRS and CDR2 YFSETQ. The V end lost 5 bases, the J end lost 3 bases, and 9 bases lay between the germline ends. The CDR3 consists of 13 residues. The CDR3 sequence: CASRGDDNQPQHF. As DNA, the CDR3 is TGCGCCAGCAGGGGGGACGACAATCAGCCCCAGCATTTT.

The chain joins TRBV21-1 to TRBJ1-2. TRBV21-1 is flagged as a pseudogene. The CDR3 totals 14 residues. This CDR3 is CASSKGKDNYGYTF. CDR3 nucleotides: TGTGCCAGCAGCAAAGGTAAAGATAACTATGGCTACACCTTC.

This chain uses TRBV4-2 with TRBJ2-7, with TRBD2 identical over 8 bases. J was trimmed by 6 bases and V by 3 bases; bases with no gene match: 13. Germline values: CDR1 LGHNA, CDR2 YNFKEQ. CDR3 length: 16 residues. CDR3 amino acids: CASSQDSPGTSLEQYF. The CDR3 DNA sequence: TGTGCCAGCAGCCAGGACTCCCCCGGGACTAGTCTCGAGCAGTACTTC.